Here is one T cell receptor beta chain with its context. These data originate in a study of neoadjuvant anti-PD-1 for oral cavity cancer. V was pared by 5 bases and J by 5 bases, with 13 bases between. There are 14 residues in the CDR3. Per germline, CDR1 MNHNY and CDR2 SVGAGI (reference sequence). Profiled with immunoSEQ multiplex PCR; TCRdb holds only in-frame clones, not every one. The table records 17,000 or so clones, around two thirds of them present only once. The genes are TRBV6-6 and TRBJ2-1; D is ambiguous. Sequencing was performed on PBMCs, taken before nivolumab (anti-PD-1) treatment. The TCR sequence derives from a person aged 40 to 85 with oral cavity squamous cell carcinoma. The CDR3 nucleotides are TGTGCCAGCAGTCAGATGCAAGGGAACAATGAGCAGTTCTTC. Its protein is CASSQMQGNNEQFF.